The 2 T cell receptor beta chains reported below all come from one sample, sequenced in a study of shared clonotypes between healthy human individuals (dated by TCRdb to 2020 to 2022). To prepare the library, the immunoSEQ multiplex PCR assay was applied. TCRdb stores this immuneACCESS table with in-frame sequences only. Part of the clones is absent; in the studies checked, under half of the shortfall reflects unresolved V genes, and no reason is known for the rest. This sample holds about 1 million clones; 65% to 80% were observed only once. Of the sample, 1.4% is held by the ten largest clones. Sequencing input: memory CD4+ T cells sorted from blood. The cell subset or site label for this specimen denotes: CD45RA-negative fraction. Source of these receptors: a man aged 18 to 30 in good health.

The chain recombines TRBV6-4 with TRBJ2-2; D uncertain. V was shortened by 8 bases and J by 0 bases, with 13 bases between the two germline ends. This CDR3 is built from 15 residues. Looked up from germline, CDR1 is MRHNA and CDR2 is SNTAGT. CDR3 nucleotides: TGTGCCAGCTCCCAAGCATCCGCGAACACCGGGGAGCTGTTTTTT. Its translation is CASSQASANTGELFF.

J is TRBJ2-6 and V is TRBV7-9, with D perhaps TRBD2 (6 bases). The V end lost 5 bases, the J end lost 2 bases, and 13 bases lay between the germline ends. The CDR3 consists of 16 residues. CDR1 and CDR2 from the germline V gene are SEHNR and FQNEAQ (reference sequence). The CDR3 here is CASSLQGGAGANVLTF. The CDR3 nucleotides read TGTGCCAGCAGCCTTCAGGGAGGCGCTGGGGCCAACGTCCTGACTTTC.